This entry lists 11 T cell receptor beta chains sequenced from one sample in a study of blood T cell repertoires in COVID-19. Profiling relied on immunoSEQ multiplex PCR, and the TCRdb table lists in-frame clones only, not all of them. This sample has roughly 290,000 clones, with around 90% found just once. Sequencing was done on a sample of PBMCs or T cells enriched from blood (not recorded which). These receptors originate from a woman aged 40 to 50 who had recovered from COVID-19.

This clone has just one count. V gene TRBV5-1 combines with J gene TRBJ1-2; no firm D call. V gave up 2 bases and J gave up 6 bases, with 14 bases separating them. CDR1 is SGHRS, CDR2 YFSETQ, per germline. The CDR3 has 14 residues. CDR3 protein: CASSFTDPTDGYTF. The CDR3 nucleotides are TGCGCCAGCAGCTTCACAGACCCTACCGATGGCTACACCTTC.

The rearrangement joins TRBV24-1 to TRBJ2-1, with TRBD2 identical over 11 bases. The CDR3 runs 16 residues. V lost 7 bases to trimming and J lost 9 bases; unmatched junction nucleotides: 13. In germline, CDR1 is KGHDR, CDR2 SFDVKD. CDR3 sequence: CATSHSGTSGEIEQFF. Here the CDR3 DNA reads TGTGCCACCAGCCACTCCGGGACTAGCGGAGAGATTGAGCAGTTCTTC.

This chain joins TRBV10-3 and TRBJ2-3; 14 bases map to TRBD2. J lost 0 bases, V lost 4 bases, and 12 bases had no gene match. Germline loops: CDR1 ENHRY, CDR2 SYGVKD. This CDR3 spans 20 amino acids. CDR3 residues: CAISALRGTSGSPSTDTQYF. DNA for the CDR3: TGTGCCATCAGTGCTCTAAGGGGGACTAGCGGGAGCCCTAGCACAGATACGCAGTATTTT.

V usage is TRBV19 and J usage is TRBJ2-1; 10 nucleotides match TRBD1. Trimming cost V 1 base and J 2 bases; bases outside gene matches: 2. The CDR3 contains 16 residues. Germline V gene lookup returns CDR1 LNHDA and CDR2 SQIVND (reference sequence). Here the CDR3 reads CASSIVGTGAYNEQFF. The CDR3 region has the DNA TGTGCCAGTAGTATAGTCGGGACAGGGGCCTACAATGAGCAGTTCTTC.

This chain uses TRBV7-2 with TRBJ1-5; possible D gene TRBD1, 6 bases. CDR1 and CDR2 from the germline V gene are SGHTA and FQGNSA. Trimming removed 1 base at V and 2 bases at J, with 18 bases between. The CDR3 has 18 residues. CDR3 sequence reads: CASSLVAIKAGGNQPQHF. The CDR3 DNA sequence: TGTGCCAGCAGCTTAGTAGCCATAAAAGCAGGGGGCAATCAGCCCCAGCATTTT. Based on the CDR3 plus reference TRBV7-2 and TRBJ1-5, the full variable domain is GAGVSQSPSNKVTEKGKDVELRCDPISGHTALYWYRQSLGQGLEFLIYFQGNSAPDKSGLPSDRFSAERTGGSVSTLTIQRTQQEDSAVYLCASSLVAIKAGGNQPQHFGDGTRLSIL.

The J gene is TRBJ1-6, the V gene TRBV19; D remains ambiguous. The V end was cut by 8 bases, the J end by 8 bases, with 10 bases between. The CDR3 covers 12 residues. Germline V gives CDR1 LNHDA, CDR2 SQIVND (reference sequence). The CDR3 DNA is TGTGCCAGTCGTTTTCGGGATTCACCCCTCCACTTT. This sequence encodes CASRFRDSPLHF.

For this clone: Other DNA sequences of this sample code for an identical CDR3. The J gene is TRBJ2-5, the V gene TRBV5-1; 9 bases map to TRBD1. Germline V gene sequence: CDR1 SGHRS, CDR2 YFSETQ. Trimming took 1 base from V and 3 from J; bases not matched to a gene: 1. The CDR3 has 14 amino acids. CDR3 DNA: TGCGCCAGCAGCTTGACAGGGGGCGAAGAGACCCAGTACTTC. Translated: CASSLTGGEETQYF.

V is TRBV18 and J is TRBJ1-6; D remains ambiguous. CDR3 size: 16 residues. Trimming cost V 2 bases and J 4 bases, with 12 bases left between them. CDR1 and CDR2 from the germline V gene are KGHSH and LQKENI. CDR3 in DNA: TGTGCCAGCTCACCAGGCCGGGATTCGTATAATTCACCCCTCCACTTT. Its translation: CASSPGRDSYNSPLHF.

The V and J genes are TRBV7-2 and TRBJ2-2, with 14 bases matching TRBD2. The germline V gene has CDR1 SGHTA and CDR2 FQGNSA. This CDR3 comprises 17 residues. Trimming took 5 bases from V and 7 from J; bases not matched to a gene: 9. Written as DNA, the CDR3 is TGTGCCAGCAGCCCGACTAGCGGGAGGGCTAAAAGCGGGGAGCTGTTTTTT. It yields the protein CASSPTSGRAKSGELFF.

The chain employs TRBV7-3 and TRBJ2-3; a weak D match, TRBD1 (8 bases). V lost 5 bases and J lost 8, with 20 bases in between. CDR3 length: 15 amino acids. CDR1 and CDR2 from the germline V gene are SGHTA and FQGTGA. CDR3 in DNA: TGTGCCAGCAGCGCATCAACGACAGGGGAGGGTACGCAGTATTTT. It yields the protein CASSASTTGEGTQYF.

The chain has TRBV13 and TRBJ1-4; weak D call: TRBD1 (6 bases). Germline V lookup: CDR1 PRHDT, CDR2 FYEKMQ (reference sequence). With 6 bases removed from V and 6 bases from J, the gap between germline ends came to 20 bases. The CDR3 spans 16 residues. Written as DNA, the CDR3 is TGTGCCAGCAGTATCGTGGGGACGGGACATTATGAAAAACTGTTTTTT. This codes for CASSIVGTGHYEKLFF. The variable domain in full, completed from reference TRBV13 and TRBJ1-4, reads AAGVIQSPRHLIKEKRETATLKCYPIPRHDTVYWYQQGPGQDPQFLISFYEKMQSDKGSIPDRFSAQQFSDYHSELNMSSLELGDSALYFCASSIVGTGHYEKLFFGSGTQLSVL.